These 12 T cell receptor beta chains came from one sample sequenced in a study of vaccination effects on CD4 cells after COVID-19. TCRdb's table, derived via immunoSEQ multiplex PCR, lists solely in-frame clones and lacks some. In the table there are tens of thousands of clones, over 70% of which are singletons. Prior to sequencing, the ViraFEST assay stimulated PBMC with viral peptide pools, which expanded the antigen-specific CD4+ T cells. At the end of about 9 days of culture, CD4+ T cells were isolated. Previously uninfected by SARS-CoV-2, the vaccine recipients also showed negative nucleocapsid antibodies. What these receptors recognize is not known. The specimen was CD4+ T cells from PBMCs cultured with SARS-CoV-2 spike peptides, collected before COVID-19 vaccination. These receptors were taken from a human donor who received a COVID-19 vaccine.

The chain links TRBV4-3 to TRBJ1-4; maybe TRBD1 (6 bases). The V gene's germline CDR1 is LGHNA and CDR2 YSLEER. The CDR3 is 15 amino acids. Trimming left V 0 bases short and J 4 bases short, with 9 bases between. CDR3 sequence: CASSQEQGFNEKLFF. The CDR3 bases are TGCGCCAGCAGCCAAGAGCAGGGGTTTAATGAAAAACTGTTTTTT.

This clone showed up just once. The chain combines TRBV7-2 with TRBJ2-2, with a tentative D call TRBD1 (5 bases). Trimming shortened V by 4 bases and J by 5 bases, and 8 bases separated the two germline ends. Germline V gene sequence: CDR1 SGHTA, CDR2 FQGNSA. The CDR3 length is 13 residues. The CDR3 nucleotides are TGTGCCAGCAGCTCCCGACAGACCGGGGAGCTGTTTTTT. Translated: CASSSRQTGELFF.

The table lists this clone with a count of one. The chain recombines TRBV11-3 with TRBJ1-1; D is undetermined. V shed 2 bases and J shed 10 bases, with 14 bases lying between them. The CDR3 has 13 amino acids. Germline lookup yields CDR1 SGHNT and CDR2 YENEEA. CDR3 coding DNA: TGTGCCAGCAGCTTAAGTAACCAGGCCCGAGCTTTCTTT. Protein: CASSLSNQARAFF.

The CDR3 DNA is TGTGCCAGCAGCGGGGCCGGGACAATCTATGGCTACACCTTC. Amino acids: CASSGAGTIYGYTF. This chain links TRBV7-2 with TRBJ1-2; tentative D call: TRBD1 (6 bases). Trimming removed 5 bases from V and 4 bases from J, with 14 bases in between. The CDR3 consists of 14 residues. The germline gives CDR1 SGHTA, CDR2 FQGNSA.

This clone has only a few counts. V usage is TRBV3-1 (or the pseudogene TRBV3-2) and J usage is TRBJ1-2, with no clear D. The CDR3 runs to 13 residues. The ends were cut back, 9 bases at V and 1 base at J, with 12 bases in the middle. Per germline, CDR1 LGHDT and CDR2 YNNKEL (reference sequence). In DNA form, the CDR3 reads TGTGCCAGTAGCTTAGCCAGTAACTATGGCTACACCTTC. It specifies CASSLASNYGYTF.

The chain combines TRBV11-3 with TRBJ2-6; D remains ambiguous. V gave up 1 base and J gave up 2 bases, with 9 bases separating them. Germline V gene sequence: CDR1 SGHNT, CDR2 YENEEA. This CDR3 is 16 amino acids long. CDR3 loop: CASSLGDGTGANVLTF. The CDR3 DNA follows: TGTGCCAGCAGCTTAGGGGATGGGACTGGGGCCAACGTCCTGACTTTC.

The CDR3, as DNA: TGTGCCAGCAGTTACGGACATTCTAGGGGAGGCTACACCTTC. Residues: CASSYGHSRGGYTF. V and J are TRBV6-6 and TRBJ1-2; tentatively, D is TRBD1 (5 bases). Germline V lookup: CDR1 MNHNY, CDR2 SVGAGI (reference sequence). V was clipped by 2 bases and J by 8 bases, with 15 bases between them. The CDR3 sequence is 14 residues long.

This chain connects TRBV7-7 to TRBJ2-2, with D possibly TRBD2 on 6 matching bases. The CDR3 has 15 residues. From germline, CDR1 is SSHAT and CDR2 FNYEAQ (reference sequence). Trimming took off 4 bases at V and 5 bases at J, with 14 bases between the two ends. DNA for the CDR3: TGTGCCAGCAGCTCCCCCGGGACTCCTACCGGGGAGCTGTTTTTT. Translated: CASSSPGTPTGELFF.

This clone appeared a single time. Other nucleotide sequences from this sample produce the same CDR3. V usage is TRBV7-9 and J usage is TRBJ2-7; D gene uncertain. The CDR3 has 13 residues. The germline V gene has CDR1 SEHNR and CDR2 FQNEAQ (reference sequence). In DNA form, the CDR3 reads TGTGCCAGCAGCATTGACAATCAGCACGAACAGTACGTC. It encodes CASSIDNQHEQYV.

This chain links TRBV6-5 with TRBJ1-1; D not resolved. V was cut by 0 bases and J by 2 bases, with 7 bases left in between. This CDR3 spans 14 amino acids. Germline assignment: CDR1 MNHEY and CDR2 SVGAGI. The CDR3, as DNA: TGTGCCAGCAGTTACTCGGGATACAACACTGAAGCTTTCTTT. Protein product: CASSYSGYNTEAFF.

The chain recombines TRBV6-5 with TRBJ1-5; 9 positions match TRBD1. CDR3 size: 15 residues. The V gene's germline CDR1 is MNHEY and CDR2 SVGAGI. Trimming removed 6 bases from V and 4 bases from J; junction bases left unmatched: 7. CDR3 protein: CASREKGQGNQPQHF. CDR3 DNA sequence: TGTGCCAGCAGGGAGAAGGGACAGGGTAATCAGCCCCAGCATTTT.

The chain carries TRBV6-1 and TRBJ1-2; D remains unclear. The CDR3 extends over 15 amino acids. Germline V lookup: CDR1 MNHNS, CDR2 SASEGT. V lost 3 bases to trimming and J lost 4 bases, with 15 bases between them. The CDR3 sequence is CASSEARQASYGYTF. The DNA of the CDR3 is TGTGCCAGCAGTGAGGCTCGTCAGGCCAGCTATGGCTACACCTTC.